This is a list of T cell receptor beta chains from one sample in a study of T cells in Graves' hyperthyroidism and ophthalmopathy. TCRdb fed the multiplex PCR reads into MiXCR, producing one record per CDR3 protein. The data hold 350,000 or so distinct CDR3 sequences, with 15% to 20% observed a single time. Specimen: blood. The receptors shown here come from a woman between 40 and 50 years old with Graves' ophthalmopathy. The CDR3 runs from the conserved cysteine through the conserved F or W. D genes are given only for firm matches. Clone size, where shown, is once, few, many, or a class for clones that have expanded.

TRBJ2-7 | . | TRBV13 | . | TGTGCCAGCAGCCCCACCCGACTAGGGGGAGGCTCCTACGAGCAGTCCTTC | CASSPTRLGGGSYEQSF
TRBJ2-1 | many | TRBV6-2/TRBV6-3 | TRBD2 | TGTGCCAGCAGTTCGGACGATAGCGGGAGCAGGGAGCAGTTCTTC | CASSSDDSGSREQFF
TRBJ1-2 | many | TRBV28 | TRBD1 | TGTGCCAGCAGGACAGGGGGCAATGACTATGGCTACACCTTC | CASRTGGNDYGYTF
TRBJ2-7 | many | TRBV28 | . | TGTGCCAGCAGTTTAGGGCTGAGTGACGTTCCCTACGAGCAGTACTTC | CASSLGLSDVPYEQYF
TRBJ2-2 | many | TRBV27 | TRBD1 | TGTGCCAGCAGTTACGGGACAGGGTCTCTACTAACCGGGGAGCTGTTTTTT | CASSYGTGSLLTGELFF
TRBJ1-1 | many | TRBV2 | . | TGTGCCAGCAGGGAAAGAATGATAATGAACACTGAAGCTTTCTTT | CASRERMIMNTEAFF
TRBJ2-5 | many | TRBV27 | TRBD2 | TGTGCCAGCAGTTGGGCTAGCGGGAGTCAAGAGACCCAGTACTTC | CASSWASGSQETQYF
TRBJ1-2 | . | TRBV4-3 | . | TGCACCAGCAGCCAAGTGAGGGGTTTAGGCTACACCTTC | CTSSQVRGLGYTF
TRBJ2-2 | many | TRBV7-2 | . | TGTGCCAGCCGCCATGGGTCCGGGGAGCTGTTTTTT | CASRHGSGELFF
TRBJ1-3 | many | TRBV7-2 | . | TGTGCCAGCAGCTTAGGGCAGGGTCTGGGTGGAAACACCATATATTTT | CASSLGQGLGGNTIYF
TRBJ1-1 | . | TRBV30 | . | TGTGCCTGGAGTGTGCAGGGGAGTACTGAAGCTTTCTTT | CAWSVQGSTEAFF
TRBJ2-7 | many | TRBV5-1 | TRBD1 | TGCGCCAGCAGCACCGGACAGGGGGCCTCCTACGAGCAGTACTTC | CASSTGQGASYEQYF
TRBJ2-2 | many | TRBV19 | . | TGTGCCAGTAGTACGGCAGGTACTAACACCGGGGAGCTGTTTTTT | CASSTAGTNTGELFF
TRBJ1-1 | many | TRBV19 | . | TGTGCCAGTAGTATCCGGGACCGCACTGAAGCTTTCTTT | CASSIRDRTEAFF
TRBJ2-3 | many | TRBV9 | . | TGTGCCAGCAGCGCCAGCGGGTCGGATACGCAGTATTTT | CASSASGSDTQYF
TRBJ2-7 | many | TRBV6-1 | . | TGTGCCAGCAAACAACAAGGGGGAGGGGAGCAGTACTTC | CASKQQGGGEQYF
TRBJ2-2 | many | TRBV6-1 | . | TGTGCCAGCAGTTATGCGCTAGCGACAAACACCGGGGAGCTGTTTTTT | CASSYALATNTGELFF
TRBJ1-1 | many | TRBV20-1 | . | TGCAGTGCTAGTAGGACGGCGAACAATGAAGCTTTCTTT | CSASRTANNEAFF
TRBJ2-5 | . | TRBV3-1 | . | TGTGCCAGCAGCCAAGCCGGGGGAGAGGTGGAGACCCAGTACTTC | CASSQAGGEVETQYF
TRBJ2-7 | few | TRBV12-3/TRBV12-4 | . | TGTGCCAGCACCCGGACTGTCTCCTACGAGCAGTACTTC | CASTRTVSYEQYF
TRBJ1-3 | many | TRBV3-1 | . | TGTGCCAGCAGCCAGGTCCACAACTCTGGAAACACCATATATTTT | CASSQVHNSGNTIYF
TRBJ2-7 | . | TRBV28 | TRBD2 | TGTGCCAGCACCCGTAGCGGGACTTCCTACGAGCAGTACTTC | CASTRSGTSYEQYF
TRBJ2-5 | few | TRBV6-1 | . | TGTGCCTCCCACCGGGAGCGGGACCAAGAGACCCAGTACTTC | CASHRERDQETQYF
TRBJ2-5 | . | TRBV28 | TRBD2 | TGTGCCACCTTGGGGGCGCGGGGGGGAGGAGAGACCCAGTACTTC | CATLGARGGGETQYF
TRBJ1-1 | . | TRBV6-2/TRBV6-3 | TRBD1 | TGTGCCAGCAGTTACCTCCGTACTCTCGGACAGGGAAAAGCCGGGGTGACTGAAGCTTTCTTT | CASSYLRTLGQGKAGVTEAFF
TRBJ2-7 | many | TRBV7-9 | . | TGTGCCAGCAGCTTAGGAGGACCCGCCTACGAGCAGTACTTC | CASSLGGPAYEQYF
TRBJ1-2 | many | TRBV7-2 | . | TGTGCCAGCAGCTTAAGACAGGCAAGAACTAACTATGGCTACACCTTC | CASSLRQARTNYGYTF
TRBJ2-2 | many | TRBV28 | . | TGTGCCAGCAGTTCAAATAGGGGTATCGGCACCGGGGAGCTGTTTTTT | CASSSNRGIGTGELFF
TRBJ1-2 | . | TRBV6-1 | TRBD1 | TGTGCCAGCAGCAGTGGGCACAGGGGAGACTATGGCTACACCTTC | CASSSGHRGDYGYTF
TRBJ2-7 | many | TRBV3-1 | . | TGTGCCAGCAGCCAAGCAATGACAGCGACCTACGAGCAGTACTTC | CASSQAMTATYEQYF
TRBJ1-1 | many | TRBV6-1 | . | TGTGCCAGCAGTGTAGTTCTAACGGTGGACACTGAAGCTTTCTTT | CASSVVLTVDTEAFF